This TCR beta chain was captured by sequencing in a study of CD8+ T cells in alopecia areata. Study information: Treated patients were given 5 to 10 mg oral tofacitinib twice daily.

This clone was seen at least ten times. The target antigen is unknown. Trimming cost V 7 bases and J 9 bases, with 19 bases left between them. The CDR3 sequence is 13 residues long. Per germline, CDR1 SQVTM and CDR2 ANQGSEA. Findings and limits, study-wide: Patients displayed less clarity in TCR sharing than mice, a finding possibly related to HLA. Scalp sample sequencing also detects resident alphabeta T cells of normal skin.

It was cDNA, reverse transcribed from extracted RNA, that served as the sequencing template. Repertoires were generated with immunoSEQ multiplex PCR, while TCRdb's copy carries only in-frame clones and drops some. Of around 160,000 clones listed, roughly 44% are singletons. The sorting of PBMCs gave CD4+ and CD8+ T cells. The rearrangement uses TRBV29-1 and TRBJ2-1, with no clear D. The source material was CD4+ T cells sorted from blood. The receptor comes from a human donor with alopecia areata. The CDR3 here is CSGRTTGGAEQFF. DNA for the CDR3: TGCAGCGGACGTACTACTGGCGGAGCTGAGCAGTTCTTC.